The sequence of this T cell receptor beta chain was determined in a study of patients and donors after allogeneic stem cell transplantation. V was clipped by 3 bases and J by 3 bases, with 9 bases between them. Germline V gene data show CDR1 as SQVTM and CDR2 as ANQGSEA. There are 13 residues in the CDR3. TCRdb independently ran MiXCR on the RT-PCR reads; one entry per CDR3 protein. Of approximately 61,000 distinct CDR3 sequences detected, 13% appear once; the ten largest clones hold less than 35%. This clonotype has only one observation. The specimen sequenced was blood, either unsorted or a sorted T cell fraction (not recorded which). This chain links TRBV29-1 with TRBJ2-1; no firm D call. The TCR originated in a human donor who was either an allogeneic HSCT recipient or a stem cell or donor lymphocyte infusion donor (not recorded which). It is not recorded whose cells these are; they may come from a transplant donor. In DNA, the CDR3 is TGCAGCGTTGAGGCCGATCGCTACAATGAGCAGTTCTTC. Encoded protein: CSVEADRYNEQFF.